Sequencing of this TCR beta chain was carried out in a study of glioma-infiltrating T cells after dendritic cell vaccination. Germline CDR1 and CDR2: MDHEN and SYDVKM. CDR3 size: 12 residues. V was pared by 8 bases and J by 3 bases, with 11 bases between. Time point noted: after dendritic cell vaccination, including at tumor progression/relapse. General observations from the study: Complete blood and tumor specimen sets were limited to few patients.

About this clone: Its antigen is currently unknown.

Method: immunoSEQ multiplex PCR; TCRdb's copy keeps in-frame clones and lacks some. The profile shows tens of thousands of clones, 85% of them singletons. This clonotype was obtained from a human donor with glioblastoma. The specimen comprised blood, sampled after dendritic cell vaccination. This chain joins TRBV28 and TRBJ2-7; possible D gene TRBD1, 6 bases. CDR3 sequence: CASGEQGYEQYF. The DNA of the CDR3 is TGTGCCAGCGGGGAACAGGGCTACGAGCAGTACTTC.